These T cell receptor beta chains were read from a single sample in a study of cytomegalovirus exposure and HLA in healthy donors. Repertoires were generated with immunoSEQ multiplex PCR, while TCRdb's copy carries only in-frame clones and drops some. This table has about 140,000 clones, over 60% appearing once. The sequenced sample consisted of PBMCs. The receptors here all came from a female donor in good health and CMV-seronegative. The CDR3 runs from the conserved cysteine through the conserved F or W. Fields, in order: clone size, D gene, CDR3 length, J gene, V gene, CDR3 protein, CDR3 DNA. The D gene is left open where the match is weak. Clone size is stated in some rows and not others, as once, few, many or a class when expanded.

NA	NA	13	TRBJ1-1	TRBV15	CATSRERETEAFF	TGTGCCACCAGCAGAGAACGAGAAACTGAAGCTTTCTTT
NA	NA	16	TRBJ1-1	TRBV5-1	CASSPYRPGMNTEAFF	TGCGCCAGCAGCCCTTATAGGCCCGGGATGAACACTGAAGCTTTCTTT
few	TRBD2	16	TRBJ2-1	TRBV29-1	CSVSMGLAGSGNEQFF	TGCAGCGTCTCAATGGGACTAGCGGGATCAGGCAATGAGCAGTTCTTC
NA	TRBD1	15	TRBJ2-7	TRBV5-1	CASSLRDRGSDEQYF	TGCGCCAGCAGCCTCCGGGACAGGGGATCGGACGAGCAGTACTTC
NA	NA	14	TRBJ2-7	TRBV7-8	CASSLSSGSYEQYF	TGTGCCAGCAGCTTGAGTAGCGGCTCCTACGAGCAGTACTTC
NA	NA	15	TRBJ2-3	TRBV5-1	CASSLDSTNTDTQYF	TGCGCCAGCAGCTTGGACTCCACCAACACAGATACGCAGTATTTT
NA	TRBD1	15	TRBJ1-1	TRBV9	CASRKLPQGGTEAFF	TGTGCCAGCCGGAAGCTTCCGCAGGGGGGTACTGAAGCTTTCTTT
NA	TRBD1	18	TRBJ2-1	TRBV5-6	CASSFQDRGRSSYNEQFF	TGTGCCAGCAGCTTTCAGGACAGGGGCAGAAGCTCCTACAATGAGCAGTTCTTC
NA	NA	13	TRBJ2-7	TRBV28	CASSSGFAYEQYF	TGTGCCAGCAGCTCAGGGTTTGCCTACGAGCAGTACTTC
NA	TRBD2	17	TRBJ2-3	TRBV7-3	CASSLGRTSGGGDTQYF	TGTGCCAGCAGCTTAGGACGGACTAGCGGGGGGGGAGATACGCAGTATTTT
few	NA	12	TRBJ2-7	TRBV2	CASRADSYEQYF	TGTGCCAGCAGGGCAGACAGTTACGAGCAGTACTTC
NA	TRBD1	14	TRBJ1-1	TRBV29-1	CSVSIGTGHPEAFF	TGCAGCGTTTCGATAGGGACAGGGCATCCTGAAGCTTTCTTT
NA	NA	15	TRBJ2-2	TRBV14	CASSQALGAVGELFF	TGTGCCAGCAGCCAAGCTCTGGGGGCCGTCGGGGAGCTGTTTTTT
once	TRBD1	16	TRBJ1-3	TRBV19	CASSPGQGRPGNTIYF	TGTGCCAGTAGTCCGGGACAGGGGCGTCCTGGAAACACCATATATTTT
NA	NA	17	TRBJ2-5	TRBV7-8	CASSLAPGLSRGETQYF	TGTGCCAGCAGCTTAGCGCCCGGACTGTCCCGGGGGGAGACCCAGTACTTC